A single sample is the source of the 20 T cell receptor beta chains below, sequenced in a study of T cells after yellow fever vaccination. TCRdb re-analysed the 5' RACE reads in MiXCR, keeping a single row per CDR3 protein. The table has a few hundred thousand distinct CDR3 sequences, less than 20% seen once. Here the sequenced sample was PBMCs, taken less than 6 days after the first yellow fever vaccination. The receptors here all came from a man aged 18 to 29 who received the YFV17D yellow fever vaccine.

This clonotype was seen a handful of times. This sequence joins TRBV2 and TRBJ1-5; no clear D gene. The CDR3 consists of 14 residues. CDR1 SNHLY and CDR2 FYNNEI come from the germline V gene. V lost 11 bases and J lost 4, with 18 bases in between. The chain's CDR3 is CAGSPGASNQPQHF. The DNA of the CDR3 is TGTGCCGGTTCCCCCGGAGCCTCTAATCAGCCCCAGCATTTT.

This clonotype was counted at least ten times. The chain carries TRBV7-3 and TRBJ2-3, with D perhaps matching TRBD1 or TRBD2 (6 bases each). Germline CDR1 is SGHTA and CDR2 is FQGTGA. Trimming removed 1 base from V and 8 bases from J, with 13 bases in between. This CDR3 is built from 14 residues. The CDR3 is CASSLKGVGGTQYF. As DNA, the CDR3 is TGTGCCAGCAGCTTAAAGGGGGTGGGAGGTACGCAGTATTTT.

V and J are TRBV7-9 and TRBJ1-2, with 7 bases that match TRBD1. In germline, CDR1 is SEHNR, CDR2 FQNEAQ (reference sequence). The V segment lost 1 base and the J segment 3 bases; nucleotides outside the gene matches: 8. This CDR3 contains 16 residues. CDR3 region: CASSLGDRPSYYGYTF. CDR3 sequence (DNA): TGTGCCAGCAGCTTAGGGGACAGACCATCCTACTATGGCTACACCTTC. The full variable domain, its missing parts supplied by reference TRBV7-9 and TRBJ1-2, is DTGVSQNPRHKITKRGQNVTFRCDPISEHNRLYWYRQTLGQGPEFLTYFQNEAQLEKSRLLSDRFSAERPKGSFSTLEIQRTEQGDSAMYLCASSLGDRPSYYGYTFGSGTRLTVV.

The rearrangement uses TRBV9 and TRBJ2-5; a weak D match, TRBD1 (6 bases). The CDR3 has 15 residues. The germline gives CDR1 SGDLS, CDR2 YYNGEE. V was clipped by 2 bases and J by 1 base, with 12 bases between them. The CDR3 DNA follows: TGTGCCAGCAGCGTGACAGGACATCTCCAAGAGACCCAGTACTTC. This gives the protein CASSVTGHLQETQYF. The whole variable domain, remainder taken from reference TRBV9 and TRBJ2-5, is DSGVTQTPKHLITATGQRVTLRCSPRSGDLSVYWYQQSLDQGLQFLIQYYNGEERAKGNILERFSAQQFPDLHSELNLSSLELGDSALYFCASSVTGHLQETQYFGPGTRLLVL.

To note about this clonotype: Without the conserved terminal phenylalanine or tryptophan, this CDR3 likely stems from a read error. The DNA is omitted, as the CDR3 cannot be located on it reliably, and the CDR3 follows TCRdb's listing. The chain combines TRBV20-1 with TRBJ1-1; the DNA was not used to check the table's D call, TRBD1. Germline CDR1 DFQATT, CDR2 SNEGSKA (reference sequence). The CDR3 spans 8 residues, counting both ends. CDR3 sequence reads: CSAWTGQV.

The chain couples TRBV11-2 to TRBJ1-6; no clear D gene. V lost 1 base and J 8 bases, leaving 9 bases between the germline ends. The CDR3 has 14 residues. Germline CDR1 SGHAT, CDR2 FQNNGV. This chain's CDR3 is CASSLVARDSPLHF. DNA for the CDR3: TGTGCCAGCAGCTTAGTTGCTCGAGATTCACCCCTCCACTTT.

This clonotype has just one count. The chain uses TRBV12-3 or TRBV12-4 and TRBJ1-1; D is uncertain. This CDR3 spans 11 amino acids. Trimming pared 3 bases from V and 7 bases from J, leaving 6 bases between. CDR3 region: CASSLQVEAFF. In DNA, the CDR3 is TGTGCCAGCAGTTTGCAGGTTGAAGCTTTCTTT.

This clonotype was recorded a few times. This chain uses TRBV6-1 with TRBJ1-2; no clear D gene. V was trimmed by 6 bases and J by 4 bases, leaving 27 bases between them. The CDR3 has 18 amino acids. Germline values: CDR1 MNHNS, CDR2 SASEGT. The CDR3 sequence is CASRTPLAQASSTYGYTF. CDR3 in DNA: TGTGCCAGCAGAACCCCTCTTGCTCAGGCCTCATCTACCTATGGCTACACCTTC.

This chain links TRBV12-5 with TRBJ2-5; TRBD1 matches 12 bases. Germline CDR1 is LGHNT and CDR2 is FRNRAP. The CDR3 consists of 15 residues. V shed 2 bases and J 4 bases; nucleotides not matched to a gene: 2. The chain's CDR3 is CASGLTGQGAETQYF. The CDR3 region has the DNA TGTGCTAGTGGTTTGACGGGACAGGGGGCAGAGACCCAGTACTTC.

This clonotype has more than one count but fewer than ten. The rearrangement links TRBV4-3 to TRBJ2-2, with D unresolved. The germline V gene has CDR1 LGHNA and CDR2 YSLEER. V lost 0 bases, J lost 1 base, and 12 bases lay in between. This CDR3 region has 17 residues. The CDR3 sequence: CASSQDQAAVNTGELFF. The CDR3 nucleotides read TGCGCCAGCAGCCAAGATCAGGCGGCGGTGAACACCGGGGAGCTGTTTTTT.

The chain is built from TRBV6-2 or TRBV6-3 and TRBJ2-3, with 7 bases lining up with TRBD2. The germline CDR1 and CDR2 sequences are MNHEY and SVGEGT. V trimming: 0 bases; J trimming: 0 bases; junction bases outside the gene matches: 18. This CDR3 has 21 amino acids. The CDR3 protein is CASSYSSYPSGNHPSTDTQYF. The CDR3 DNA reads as TGTGCCAGCAGTTACTCGAGTTACCCCAGCGGGAACCATCCTAGCACAGATACGCAGTATTTT.

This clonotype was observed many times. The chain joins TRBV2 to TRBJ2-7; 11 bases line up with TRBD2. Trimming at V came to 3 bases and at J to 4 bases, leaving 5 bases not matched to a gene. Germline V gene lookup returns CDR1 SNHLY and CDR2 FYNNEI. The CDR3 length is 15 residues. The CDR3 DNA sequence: TGTGCCAGCAGTGAGCGAACTAGCGGGGGATACGAGCAGTACGTC. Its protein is CASSERTSGGYEQYV.

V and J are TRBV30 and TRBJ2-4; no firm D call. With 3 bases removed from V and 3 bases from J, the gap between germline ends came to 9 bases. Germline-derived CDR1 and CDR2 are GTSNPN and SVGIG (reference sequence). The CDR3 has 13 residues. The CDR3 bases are TGTGCCTGGAGGGAAATGAGCAAAAACATTCAGTACTTC. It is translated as CAWREMSKNIQYF.

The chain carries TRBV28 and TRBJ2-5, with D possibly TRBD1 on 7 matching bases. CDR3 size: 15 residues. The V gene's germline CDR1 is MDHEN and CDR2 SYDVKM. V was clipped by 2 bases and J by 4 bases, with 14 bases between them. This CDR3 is CASSLPAGGTETQYF. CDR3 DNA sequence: TGTGCCAGCAGTTTACCGGCAGGGGGGACAGAGACCCAGTACTTC.

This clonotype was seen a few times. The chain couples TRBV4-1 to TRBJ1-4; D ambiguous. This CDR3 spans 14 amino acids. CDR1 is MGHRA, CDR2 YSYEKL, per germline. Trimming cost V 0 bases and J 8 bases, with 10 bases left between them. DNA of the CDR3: TGCGCCAGCAGCCAAGATGAGCGGCGGGAAAAACTGTTTTTT. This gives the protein CASSQDERREKLFF.

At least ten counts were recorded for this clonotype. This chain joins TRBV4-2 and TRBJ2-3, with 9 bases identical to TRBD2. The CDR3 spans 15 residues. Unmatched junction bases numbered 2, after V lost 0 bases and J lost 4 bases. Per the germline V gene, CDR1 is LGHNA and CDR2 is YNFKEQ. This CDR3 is CASSQERGGADTQYF. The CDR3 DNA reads TGTGCCAGCAGCCAAGAGCGCGGGGGGGCAGATACGCAGTATTTT.

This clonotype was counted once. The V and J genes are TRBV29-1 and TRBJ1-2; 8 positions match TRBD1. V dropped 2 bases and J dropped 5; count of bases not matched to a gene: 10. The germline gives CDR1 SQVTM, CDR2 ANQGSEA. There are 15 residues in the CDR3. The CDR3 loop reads CSVESLYRGGYGYTF. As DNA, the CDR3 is TGCAGCGTTGAATCTCTTTACAGGGGGGGGTATGGCTACACCTTC. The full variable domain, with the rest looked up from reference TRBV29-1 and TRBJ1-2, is SAVISQKPSRDICQRGTSLTIQCQVDSQVTMMFWYRQQPGQSLTLIATANQGSEATYESGFVIDKFPISRPNLTFSTLTVSNMSPEDSSIYLCSVESLYRGGYGYTFGSGTRLTVV.

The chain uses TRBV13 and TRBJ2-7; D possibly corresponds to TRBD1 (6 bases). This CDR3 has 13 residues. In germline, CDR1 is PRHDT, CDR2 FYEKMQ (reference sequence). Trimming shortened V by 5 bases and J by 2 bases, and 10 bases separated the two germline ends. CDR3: CASSAGQTYEQYF. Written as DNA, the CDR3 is TGTGCCAGCAGCGCCGGACAGACCTACGAGCAGTACTTC.

This CDR3 reads CASSSSGGAEQFF. Written as DNA, the CDR3 is TGTGCCAGCAGCTCTAGCGGGGGGGCTGAGCAGTTCTTC. The chain links TRBV7-8 to TRBJ2-1; 12 bases align to TRBD2. Germline V gives CDR1 SGHVS, CDR2 FQNEAQ. The length of the CDR3 is 13 residues. V lost 4 bases, J lost 9 bases, and 1 base stayed unmatched.

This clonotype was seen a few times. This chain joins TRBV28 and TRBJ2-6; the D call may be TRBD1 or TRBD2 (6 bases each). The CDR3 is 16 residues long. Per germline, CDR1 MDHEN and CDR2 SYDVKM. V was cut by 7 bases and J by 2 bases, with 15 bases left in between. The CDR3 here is CASKEGVVAGANVLTF. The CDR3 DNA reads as TGTGCCAGCAAGGAGGGGGTAGTAGCTGGGGCCAACGTCCTGACTTTC.